This TCR beta chain was captured by sequencing in a study of graft-versus-host responses after intestinal transplantation. Germline loops: CDR1 SGDLS, CDR2 YYNGEE. The CDR3 is made up of 16 amino acids. Trimming cost V 0 bases and J 0 bases; bases outside gene matches: 6. The table came from immunoSEQ multiplex PCR; TCRdb's copy has only in-frame clones and leaves some out. The data contain roughly 51,000 clones, roughly nine tenths of them singletons. Of note for this clone: Antigen unknown.

The receptor was isolated from a human donor who was the organ donor for an intestinal transplant. This chain joins TRBV9 and TRBJ2-7, with 7 positions matching TRBD2. Here the sequenced sample was unstimulated CD4+ T cells sorted from spleen or lymph node cells, taken before transplant. The CDR3, as DNA: TGTGCCAGCAGCGTAGGCCCTAGCGGCCCCTCCTACGAGCAGTACTTC. It codes for CASSVGPSGPSYEQYF.